This T cell receptor (beta chain) was identified during a study of blood T cell repertoires in COVID-19. Sequencing used immunoSEQ multiplex PCR; TCRdb keeps in-frame clones, though not all of them. This sample has about 110,000 clones, with more than 65% found just once. Germline V gene data show CDR1 as LGHNA and CDR2 as YNFKEQ. After removal of 0 bases from V and 4 bases from J, the junction contained 8 bases not matched to a gene. The CDR3 totals 17 residues. The sequence derives from a man over 45 with acute or convalescent COVID-19. The sample was peripheral blood. The V call is TRBV4-2, the J call TRBJ2-3; 9 nucleotides agree with TRBD2. The CDR3 is CASSQDWQRGDADTQYF. The CDR3 nucleotides read TGTGCCAGCAGCCAAGATTGGCAGCGGGGGGATGCAGATACGCAGTATTTT.